A selection of T cell receptor beta chains follows, all from one sample in a study of a mutant IDH1 vaccine in newly diagnosed glioma. The method was immunoSEQ multiplex PCR; TCRdb's version includes in-frame clones alone and lacks a portion of them. The sample lists about 50,000 clones; 75% to 90% were seen once. The source material was PBMCs, sampled from a glioma patient treated with radiotherapy, temozolomide or both. The receptors derive from a man in his forties with glioma. Both conserved end residues are part of each CDR3. A D gene is named only where the DNA matches it firmly. Expanded clones are given a class, and other clones once, few, many or no size at all.

v_gene	j_gene	d_gene	abundance	CDR3aa	CDR3nt
TRBV5-6	TRBJ1-1	.	.	CASSLNTEAFF	TGTGCCAGCAGCTTAAACACTGAAGCTTTCTTT
TRBV4-2	TRBJ2-5	.	.	CASSPSTQVEETQYF	TGTGCCAGCAGCCCCTCGACCCAAGTGGAAGAGACCCAGTACTTC
TRBV13	TRBJ2-1	TRBD2	.	CASSSREAGYNEQFF	TGTGCCAGCAGCTCCCGGGAAGCGGGATACAATGAGCAGTTCTTC
TRBV7-2	TRBJ2-1	.	once	CASGTTYNEQFF	TGTGCCAGCGGGACCACCTACAATGAGCAGTTCTTC
TRBV7-9	TRBJ2-5	.	.	CALRTREGETQYF	TGTGCCCTAAGGACCAGAGAGGGAGAGACCCAGTACTTC
TRBV27	TRBJ2-2	TRBD2	once	CASSLRLAGVSVTGELFF	TGTGCCAGCAGTTTACGGCTAGCGGGAGTTTCCGTAACCGGGGAGCTGTTTTTT
TRBV5-1	TRBJ1-1	.	.	CASSLGPFEAFF	TGCGCCAGCAGCTTGGGACCATTTGAAGCTTTCTTT
TRBV19	TRBJ1-1	TRBD1	.	CASSRVTGGTGTEAFF	TGTGCCAGTAGTCGGGTTACAGGGGGCACTGGCACTGAAGCTTTCTTT
TRBV4-1	TRBJ2-5	TRBD1	.	CASSQRGQYQETQYF	TGCGCCAGCAGCCAGAGGGGACAGTACCAAGAGACCCAGTACTTC
TRBV29-1	TRBJ2-4	.	.	CSVEDVREQNIQYF	TGCAGCGTTGAAGATGTCAGGGAGCAAAACATTCAGTACTTC
TRBV5-1	TRBJ2-7	.	.	CASSAGRENEQYF	TGCGCCAGCAGCGCCGGCAGGGAAAACGAGCAGTACTTC
TRBV28	TRBJ2-1	.	few	CASSLARGEQFF	TGTGCCAGCAGTTTAGCTAGGGGTGAGCAGTTCTTC
TRBV5-1	TRBJ2-7	TRBD2	once	CASTRLAGSYEQYF	TGCGCCAGCACTAGACTAGCGGGTAGCTACGAGCAGTACTTC
TRBV7-9	TRBJ2-1	.	.	CASSFGLTNEQFF	TGTGCCAGCAGCTTCGGACTGACCAATGAGCAGTTCTTC
TRBV21-1	TRBJ2-7	.	few	CASSKNRHRGYF	TGTGCCAGCAGCAAAAATCGGCACAGAGGGTACTTC
TRBV4-1	TRBJ2-4	.	once	CASSLPFGRDIQYF	TGCGCCAGCAGCCTCCCCTTTGGGCGGGACATTCAGTACTTC
TRBV19	TRBJ2-7	TRBD1	.	CASSPGQGLLYEQYF	TGTGCCAGTAGTCCCGGACAGGGGCTCCTCTACGAGCAGTACTTC
TRBV5-6	TRBJ2-3	.	.	CASSLVTYPTDTQYF	TGTGCCAGCAGCTTGGTCACTTACCCCACAGATACGCAGTATTTT
TRBV7-2	TRBJ1-2	.	.	CASSLDGRGGYGYTF	TGTGCCAGCAGCTTAGACGGCAGGGGTGGCTATGGCTACACCTTC
TRBV5-1	TRBJ2-3	TRBD2	once	CASSSTTGTPGLAPVLDF	TGCGCCAGCAGCAGCACCACCGGGACACCTGGACTAGCGCCCGTGTTGGATTTT
TRBV5-4	TRBJ2-4	.	few	CASSPSPRGGGKNIQYF	TGTGCCAGCAGCCCGTCTCCACGTGGAGGTGGCAAAAACATTCAGTACTTC
TRBV7-2	TRBJ1-4	.	.	CASSSRTGEKLFF	TGTGCCAGCAGCTCCAGGACGGGGGAAAAACTGTTTTTT
TRBV5-1	TRBJ1-2	TRBD1	once	CASSFDRGIGYGYTF	TGCGCCAGCAGCTTCGACAGGGGCATTGGCTATGGCTACACCTTC
TRBV5-1	TRBJ2-5	.	.	CASSSYTGPPRGETQYF	TGCGCCAGCAGCTCCTATACGGGCCCCCCCAGAGGAGAGACCCAGTACTTC
TRBV25-1	TRBJ2-7	.	.	CASSEQGGEQYF	TGTGCCAGCAGTGAACAGGGTGGCGAGCAGTACTTC
TRBV10-1	TRBJ2-3	.	.	CASSESICRRVAGVARYF	TGCGCCAGCAGTGAGTCGATTTGCAGGAGGGTGGCTGGGGTTGCCAGGTATTTT
TRBV27	TRBJ1-4	TRBD1	.	CASRRDSITTNEKLFF	TGTGCCAGCAGACGGGACAGCATAACGACTAATGAAAAACTGTTTTTT
TRBV28	TRBJ2-2	TRBD1	.	CASSLWGQGAGELFF	TGTGCCAGCAGTTTATGGGGACAGGGGGCCGGGGAGCTGTTTTTT
TRBV28	TRBJ1-1	.	.	CASVVGGRAFF	TGTGCCAGCGTCGTTGGCGGGAGGGCTTTCTTT
TRBV18	TRBJ2-4	.	once	CASSGIGGLENIQYF	TGTGCCAGCTCAGGAATCGGGGGGCTGGAAAACATTCAGTACTTC
TRBV29-1	TRBJ2-6	.	.	CSGFISGANVLTF	TGCAGCGGTTTCATCTCTGGGGCCAACGTCCTGACTTTC
TRBV6-5	TRBJ1-1	.	few	CASSYEGGNTEAFF	TGTGCCAGCAGTTACGAGGGGGGGAACACTGAAGCTTTCTTT
TRBV5-1	TRBJ1-3	.	.	CASSLDTGQGNTIYF	TGCGCCAGCAGCTTGGATACAGGGCAAGGAAACACCATATATTTT
TRBV14	TRBJ2-2	.	medium-sized	CASSYNTGELFF	TGTGCCAGCAGCTACAACACCGGGGAGCTGTTTTTT
TRBV4-1	TRBJ2-5	TRBD2	.	CASSQELGGLAGGLKTQYF	TGCGCCAGCAGCCAAGAATTAGGGGGACTAGCGGGAGGGCTAAAGACCCAGTACTTC
TRBV14	TRBJ1-4	.	.	CASSQRRGNEKLFF	TGTGCCAGCAGCCAAAGGCGGGGAAATGAAAAACTGTTTTTT
TRBV7-9	TRBJ2-6	TRBD1	.	CASSLQGAGANVLTF	TGTGCCAGCAGCTTACAGGGGGCTGGGGCCAACGTCCTGACTTTC
TRBV5-1	TRBJ2-7	TRBD1	.	CASSPWTGTSYEQYF	TGCGCCAGCAGCCCATGGACAGGGACGTCCTACGAGCAGTACTTC
TRBV6-1	TRBJ2-7	TRBD1	once	CASSVLGTGVYEQYF	TGTGCCAGCAGTGTATTAGGGACAGGGGTATACGAGCAGTACTTC
TRBV18	TRBJ1-3	.	.	CASSPRGDSGNTIYF	TGTGCCAGCTCACCACGGGGGGACTCTGGAAACACCATATATTTT
TRBV6-5	TRBJ2-3	.	.	CASSYGMPTDTQYF	TGTGCCAGCAGTTACGGAATGCCCACAGATACGCAGTATTTT
TRBV29-1	TRBJ2-5	.	.	CSVEASSRWETQYF	TGCAGCGTTGAGGCCAGCTCTCGATGGGAGACCCAGTACTTC
TRBV2	TRBJ2-3	TRBD2	.	CANSSGRKTDTQYF	TGTGCCAACAGTAGCGGGAGAAAAACAGATACGCAGTATTTT
TRBV28	TRBJ2-7	.	.	CASSLGRTYEQYF	TGTGCCAGCAGTTTGGGCAGAACCTACGAGCAGTACTTC
TRBV6-6	TRBJ1-4	.	.	CASSQGFEKLFF	TGTGCCAGCAGTCAGGGTTTCGAAAAACTGTTTTTT
TRBV5-1	TRBJ2-1	.	.	CASSFNDDEQFF	TGCGCCAGCAGCTTCAACGACGATGAGCAGTTCTTC
TRBV28	TRBJ1-4	TRBD1	.	CASSLVTGAEKLFF	TGTGCCAGCAGTTTAGTCACAGGGGCTGAAAAACTGTTTTTT
TRBV18	TRBJ1-5	TRBD1	.	CASRYETGVGQPQHF	TGTGCCAGCCGATATGAGACAGGGGTGGGACAGCCCCAGCATTTT